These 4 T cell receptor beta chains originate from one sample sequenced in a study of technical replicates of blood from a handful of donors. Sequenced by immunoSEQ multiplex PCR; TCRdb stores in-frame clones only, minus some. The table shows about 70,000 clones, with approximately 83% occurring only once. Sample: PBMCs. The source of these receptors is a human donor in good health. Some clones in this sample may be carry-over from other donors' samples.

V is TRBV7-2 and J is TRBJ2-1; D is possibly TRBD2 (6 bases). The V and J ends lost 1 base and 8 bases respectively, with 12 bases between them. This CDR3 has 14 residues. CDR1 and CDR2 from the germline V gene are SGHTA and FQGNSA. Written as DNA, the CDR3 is TGTGCCAGCAGCTTAGTGGGTGGGACTGATGAGCAGTTCTTC. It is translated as CASSLVGGTDEQFF.

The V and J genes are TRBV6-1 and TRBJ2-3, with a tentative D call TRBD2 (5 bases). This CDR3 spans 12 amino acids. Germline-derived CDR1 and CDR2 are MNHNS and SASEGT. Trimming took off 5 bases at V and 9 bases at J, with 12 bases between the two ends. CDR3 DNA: TGTGCCAGCAGTCCACTAGAGAACACGCAGTATTTT. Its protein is CASSPLENTQYF.

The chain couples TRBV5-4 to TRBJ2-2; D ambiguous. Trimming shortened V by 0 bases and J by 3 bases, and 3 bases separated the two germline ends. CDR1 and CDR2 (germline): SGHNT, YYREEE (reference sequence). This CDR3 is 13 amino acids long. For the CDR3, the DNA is TGTGCCAGCAGCTTGGCCGACACCGGGGAGCTGTTTTTT. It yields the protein CASSLADTGELFF. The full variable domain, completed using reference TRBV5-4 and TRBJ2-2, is ETGVTQSPTHLIKTRGQQVTLRCSSQSGHNTVSWYQQALGQGPQFIFQYYREEENGRGNFPPRFSGLQFPNYSSELNVNALELDDSALYLCASSLADTGELFFGEGSRLTVL.

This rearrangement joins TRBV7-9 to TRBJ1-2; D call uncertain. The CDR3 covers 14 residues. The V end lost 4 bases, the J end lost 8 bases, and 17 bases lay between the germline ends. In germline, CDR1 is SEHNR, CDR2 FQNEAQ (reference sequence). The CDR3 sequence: CASSSRDPEKGYTF. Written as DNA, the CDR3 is TGTGCCAGCAGCTCCCGGGATCCTGAAAAGGGCTACACCTTC.